This T cell receptor beta chain was captured in a study of T cells in Graves' hyperthyroidism and ophthalmopathy. Overall study context: Peripheral blood was drawn at first diagnosis, prior to all treatment.

Patients having uncontrolled infection, another autoimmune disease, pregnancy or lactation were not included. Preceding any ophthalmopathy symptoms, the blood sample dates from first hyperthyroidism diagnosis. The V and J ends lost 4 bases and 7 bases respectively, with 14 bases between them. The CDR3 has 13 amino acids. Germline CDR1 reads SQVTM; CDR2 reads ANQGSEA. This clonotype was picked up many times. Its specificity is unknown. Using RNA transcripts as the source, TCR beta CDR3 regions were amplified. Using the HTBI primer set, a first-round RT-PCR was run on the TCR CDR3. TCRdb ran MiXCR on the multiplex PCR reads and lists one entry per CDR3 protein. This sample has 550,000 to 650,000 distinct CDR3 sequences, with approximately 15% found just once. General study findings and limits: Most clonotypes expanded in the thyroid (above 0.001) were also present in blood.

V gene TRBV29-1 combines with J gene TRBJ1-5; D is undetermined. This TCR derives from a woman in her 30s with Graves' hyperthyroidism that later progressed to Graves' ophthalmopathy. Sequencing was performed on blood. The CDR3: CSVVPALGQPQHF. Here the CDR3 DNA reads TGCAGCGTTGTTCCGGCTTTAGGACAGCCCCAGCATTTT.